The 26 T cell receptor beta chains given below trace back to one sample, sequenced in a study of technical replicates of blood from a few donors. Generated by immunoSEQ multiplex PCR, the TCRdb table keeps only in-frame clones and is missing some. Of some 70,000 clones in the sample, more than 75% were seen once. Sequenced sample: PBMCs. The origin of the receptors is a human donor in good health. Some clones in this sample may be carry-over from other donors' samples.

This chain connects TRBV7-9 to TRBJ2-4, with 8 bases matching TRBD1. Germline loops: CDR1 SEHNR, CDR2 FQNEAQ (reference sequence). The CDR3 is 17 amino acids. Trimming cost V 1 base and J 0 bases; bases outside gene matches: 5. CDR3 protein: CASSLGQGRVAKNIQYF. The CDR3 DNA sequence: TGTGCCAGCAGCTTAGGACAGGGGAGAGTAGCCAAAAACATTCAGTACTTC.

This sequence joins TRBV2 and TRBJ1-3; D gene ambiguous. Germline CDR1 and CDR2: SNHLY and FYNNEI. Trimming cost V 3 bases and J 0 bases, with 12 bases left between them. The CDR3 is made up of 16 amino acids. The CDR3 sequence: CASSDRSRSSGNTIYF. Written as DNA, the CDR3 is TGTGCCAGCAGTGACCGTTCCAGATCCTCTGGAAACACCATATATTTT.

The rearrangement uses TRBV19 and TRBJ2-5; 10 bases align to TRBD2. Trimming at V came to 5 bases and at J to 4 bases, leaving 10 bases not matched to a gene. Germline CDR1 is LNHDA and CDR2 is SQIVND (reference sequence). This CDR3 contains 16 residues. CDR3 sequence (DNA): TGTGCCAGTAGTGTTCGGACTAGCGGCGGAGGAGAGACCCAGTACTTC. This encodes CASSVRTSGGGETQYF. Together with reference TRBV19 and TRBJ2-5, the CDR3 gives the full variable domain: DGGITQSPKYLFRKEGQNVTLSCEQNLNHDAMYWYRQDPGQGLRLIYYSQIVNDFQKGDIAEGYSVSREKKESFPLTVTSAQKNPTAFYLCASSVRTSGGGETQYFGPGTRLLVL.

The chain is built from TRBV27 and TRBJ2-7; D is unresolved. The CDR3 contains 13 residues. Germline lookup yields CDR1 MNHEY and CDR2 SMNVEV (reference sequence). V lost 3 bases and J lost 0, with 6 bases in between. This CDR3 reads CASSFSSSYEQYF. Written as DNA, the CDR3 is TGTGCCAGCAGTTTTTCGAGCTCCTACGAGCAGTACTTC.

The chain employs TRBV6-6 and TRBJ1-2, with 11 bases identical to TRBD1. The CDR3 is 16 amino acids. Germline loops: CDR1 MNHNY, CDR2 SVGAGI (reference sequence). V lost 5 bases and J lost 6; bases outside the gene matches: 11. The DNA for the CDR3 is TGTGCCAGCAGTGGCCCCGGGACAGGGGGTGCGGATGGCTACACCTTC. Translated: CASSGPGTGGADGYTF.

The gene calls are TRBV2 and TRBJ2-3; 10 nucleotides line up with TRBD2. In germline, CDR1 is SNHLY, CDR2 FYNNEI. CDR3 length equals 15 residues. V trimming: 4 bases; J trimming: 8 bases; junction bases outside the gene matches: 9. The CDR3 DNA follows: TGTGCCAGCAGTGGGAGTCTAGCGGGAGTGTCTACGCAGTATTTT. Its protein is CASSGSLAGVSTQYF.

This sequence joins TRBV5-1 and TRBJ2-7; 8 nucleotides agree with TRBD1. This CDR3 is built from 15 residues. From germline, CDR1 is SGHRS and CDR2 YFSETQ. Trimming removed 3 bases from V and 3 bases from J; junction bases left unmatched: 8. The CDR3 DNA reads TGCGCCAGCAGCTCCGGACAGGGAAGCCTCTACGAGCAGTACTTC. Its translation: CASSSGQGSLYEQYF.

CDR3 in DNA: TGTGCCAGTAGTATATCCGGGACAGGGGTTAGAGACACTGAAGCTTTCTTT. Its protein is CASSISGTGVRDTEAFF. The V and J genes are TRBV19 and TRBJ1-1; 10 nucleotides agree with TRBD1. CDR1 and CDR2 from the germline V gene are LNHDA and SQIVND (reference sequence). The CDR3 has 17 amino acids. V was pared by 2 bases and J by 3 bases, with 9 bases of the junction left unmatched.

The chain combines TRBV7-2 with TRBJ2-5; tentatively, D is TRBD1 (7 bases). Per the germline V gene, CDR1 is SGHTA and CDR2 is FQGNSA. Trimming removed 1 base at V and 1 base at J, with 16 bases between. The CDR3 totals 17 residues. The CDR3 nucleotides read TGTGCCAGCAGCTTAGGAAGTCGGGGGACAGCCCAAGAGACCCAGTACTTC. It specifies CASSLGSRGTAQETQYF.

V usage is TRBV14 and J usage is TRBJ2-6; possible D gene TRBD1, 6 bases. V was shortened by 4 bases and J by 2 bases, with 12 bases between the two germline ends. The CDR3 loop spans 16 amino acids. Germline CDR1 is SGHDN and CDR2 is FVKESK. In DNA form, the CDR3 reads TGTGCCAGCAGCCCCTACAGGGCCCCTGGGGCCAACGTCCTGACTTTC. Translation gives CASSPYRAPGANVLTF.

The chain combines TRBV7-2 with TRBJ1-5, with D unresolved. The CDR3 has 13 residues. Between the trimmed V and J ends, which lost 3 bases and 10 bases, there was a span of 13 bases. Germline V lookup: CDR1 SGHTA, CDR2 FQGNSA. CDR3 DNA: TGTGCCAGCAGCTTGGGCGGGTCCGACCCCCAGCATTTT. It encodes CASSLGGSDPQHF.

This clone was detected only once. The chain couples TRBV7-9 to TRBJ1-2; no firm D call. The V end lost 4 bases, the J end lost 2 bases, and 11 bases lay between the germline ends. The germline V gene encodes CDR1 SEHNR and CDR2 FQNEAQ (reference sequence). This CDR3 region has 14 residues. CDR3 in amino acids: CASSSRAANYGYTF. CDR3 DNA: TGTGCCAGCAGCTCGCGGGCGGCAAACTATGGCTACACCTTC.

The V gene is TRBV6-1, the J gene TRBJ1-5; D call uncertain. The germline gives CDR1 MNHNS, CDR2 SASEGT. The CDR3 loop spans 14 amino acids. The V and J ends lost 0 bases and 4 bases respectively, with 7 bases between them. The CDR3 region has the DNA TGTGCCAGCAGTGAAGCGGCCAGAAATCAGCCCCAGCATTTT. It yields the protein CASSEAARNQPQHF.

The CDR3 spells CASSLRTGREKLFF. CDR3 coding DNA: TGTGCCAGCAGTCTACGGACAGGGCGGGAAAAACTGTTTTTT. The rearrangement links TRBV6-5 to TRBJ1-4; 8 bases are a match to TRBD1. The V gene end was trimmed by 5 bases and the J gene end by 8 bases; junction bases not matched to a gene: 7. The length of the CDR3 is 14 residues. Germline assignment: CDR1 MNHEY and CDR2 SVGAGI.

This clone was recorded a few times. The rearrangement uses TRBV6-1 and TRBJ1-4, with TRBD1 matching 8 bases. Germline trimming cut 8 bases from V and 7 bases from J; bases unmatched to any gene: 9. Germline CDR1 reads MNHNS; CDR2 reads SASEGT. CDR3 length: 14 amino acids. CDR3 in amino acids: CASHPGTGVEKLFF. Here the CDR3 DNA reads TGTGCCAGCCACCCCGGGACAGGCGTTGAAAAACTGTTTTTT.

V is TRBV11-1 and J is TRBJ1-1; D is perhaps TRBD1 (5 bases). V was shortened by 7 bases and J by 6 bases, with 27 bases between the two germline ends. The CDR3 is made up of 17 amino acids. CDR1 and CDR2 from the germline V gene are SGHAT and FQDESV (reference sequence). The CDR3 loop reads CASKLDDWGTVFSEAFF. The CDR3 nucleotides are TGTGCCAGCAAATTGGATGATTGGGGCACGGTTTTTTCTGAAGCTTTCTTT.

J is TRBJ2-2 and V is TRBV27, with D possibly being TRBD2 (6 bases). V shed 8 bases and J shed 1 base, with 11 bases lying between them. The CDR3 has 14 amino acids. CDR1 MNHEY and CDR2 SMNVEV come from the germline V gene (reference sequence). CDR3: CASAGLENTGELFF. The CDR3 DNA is TGTGCCAGCGCGGGACTGGAGAACACCGGGGAGCTGTTTTTT.

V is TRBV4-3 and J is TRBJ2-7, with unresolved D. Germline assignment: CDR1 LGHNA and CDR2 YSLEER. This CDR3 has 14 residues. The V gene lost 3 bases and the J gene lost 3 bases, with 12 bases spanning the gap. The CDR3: CASSQHTEGYEQYF. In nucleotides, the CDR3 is TGCGCCAGCAGCCAGCATACAGAAGGCTACGAGCAGTACTTC.

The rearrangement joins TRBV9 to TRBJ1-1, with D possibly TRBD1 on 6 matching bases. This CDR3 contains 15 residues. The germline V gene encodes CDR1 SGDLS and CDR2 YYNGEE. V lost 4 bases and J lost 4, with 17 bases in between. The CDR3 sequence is CASSLRGGGLTEAFF. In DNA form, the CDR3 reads TGTGCCAGCAGCCTCCGGGGGGGCGGGCTCACTGAAGCTTTCTTT.

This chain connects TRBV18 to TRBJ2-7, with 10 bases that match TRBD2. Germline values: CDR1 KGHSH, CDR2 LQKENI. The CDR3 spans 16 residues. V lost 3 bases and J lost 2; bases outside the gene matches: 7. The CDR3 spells CASSPPIAGGTYEQYF. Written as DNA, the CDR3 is TGTGCCAGCTCACCCCCCATAGCGGGGGGTACCTACGAGCAGTACTTC.

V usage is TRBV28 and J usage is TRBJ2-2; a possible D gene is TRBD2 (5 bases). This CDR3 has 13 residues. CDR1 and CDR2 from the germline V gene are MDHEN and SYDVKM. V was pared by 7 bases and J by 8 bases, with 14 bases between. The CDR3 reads CASTTPGVGELFF. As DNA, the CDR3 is TGTGCCAGCACTACTCCCGGGGTGGGGGAGCTGTTTTTT.

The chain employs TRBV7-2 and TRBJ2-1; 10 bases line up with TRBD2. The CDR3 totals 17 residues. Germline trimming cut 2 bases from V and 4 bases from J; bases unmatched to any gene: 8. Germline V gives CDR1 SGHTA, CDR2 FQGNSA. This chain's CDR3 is CASSLSRTSGAYNEQFF. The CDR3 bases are TGTGCCAGCAGCTTATCCCGGACTAGCGGAGCTTACAATGAGCAGTTCTTC.

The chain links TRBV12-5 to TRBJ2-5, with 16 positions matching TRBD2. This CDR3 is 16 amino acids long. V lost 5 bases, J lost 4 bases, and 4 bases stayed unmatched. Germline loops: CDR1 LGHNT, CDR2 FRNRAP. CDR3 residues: CASGGTSGRVRETQYF. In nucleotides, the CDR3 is TGTGCTAGTGGTGGGACTAGCGGGAGGGTAAGAGAGACCCAGTACTTC.

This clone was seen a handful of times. Here the CDR3 DNA reads TGCGCCAGCAGCTTGGAGGGGAATAGCAATCAGCCCCAGCATTTT. Translating gives CASSLEGNSNQPQHF. This rearrangement joins TRBV5-1 to TRBJ1-5; weak D call: TRBD1 (5 bases). The CDR3 has 15 residues. The ends were cut back, 0 bases at V and 0 bases at J, with 7 bases in the middle. Germline V CDR1 and CDR2: SGHRS, YFSETQ.

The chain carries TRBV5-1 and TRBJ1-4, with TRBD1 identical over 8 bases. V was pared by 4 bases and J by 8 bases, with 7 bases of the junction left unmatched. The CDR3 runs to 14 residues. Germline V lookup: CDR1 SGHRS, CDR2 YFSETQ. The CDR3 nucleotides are TGCGCCAGCAGCCTCGGACAGGGAGGGGAAAAACTGTTTTTT. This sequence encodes CASSLGQGGEKLFF.

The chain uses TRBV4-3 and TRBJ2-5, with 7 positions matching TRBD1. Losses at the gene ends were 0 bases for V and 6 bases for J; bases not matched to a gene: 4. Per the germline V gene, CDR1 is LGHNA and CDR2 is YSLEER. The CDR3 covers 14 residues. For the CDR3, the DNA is TGCGCCAGCAGCCAAGAACAGGGGATCAAGACCCAGTACTTC. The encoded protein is CASSQEQGIKTQYF.